One and the same sample provided the 13 T cell receptor beta chains below, sequenced in a study of shared clonotypes between healthy human individuals. In the naive CD8 group, cells lacked CD45RO and were positively selected for CCR7, so terminally differentiated effector memory CD45RA+ cells were left out. Assay: immunoSEQ multiplex PCR; the TCRdb copy retains only in-frame clones and omits some. The repertoire includes around 2.1 million clones, about 93% of them detected once, and about 1.5% sits in the top ten. The specimen was naive CD8+ T cells from PBMCs. The receptors come from a young man in good health. Some clones in this sample may be carry-over from other donors' samples.

The chain is built from TRBV7-9 and TRBJ2-2, with D unresolved. V was trimmed by 5 bases and J by 6 bases, leaving 10 bases between them. The CDR3 sequence is 13 residues long. Per germline, CDR1 SEHNR and CDR2 FQNEAQ (reference sequence). The CDR3 here is CASSRSGPGELFF. The CDR3 DNA reads TGTGCCAGCAGCCGGAGTGGGCCCGGGGAGCTGTTTTTT.

This clone came up a few times. Different DNA sequences within this sample yield the same CDR3. V gene TRBV25-1 combines with J gene TRBJ1-5, with D unclear. From germline, CDR1 is MGHDK and CDR2 SYGVNS. This CDR3 contains 14 residues. V shed 2 bases and J shed 4 bases, with 9 bases lying between them. The CDR3 bases are TGTGCCAGCAGTGAAGGGGATTCGAATCAGCCCCAGCATTTT. Its protein is CASSEGDSNQPQHF.

This chain links TRBV7-9 with TRBJ2-5; D not certain. Trimming shortened V by 2 bases and J by 1 base, and 8 bases separated the two germline ends. The CDR3 consists of 14 residues. Germline CDR1 and CDR2: SEHNR and FQNEAQ (reference sequence). The CDR3 reads CASSLKTPQETQYF. As DNA, the CDR3 is TGTGCCAGCAGCTTAAAGACACCCCAAGAGACCCAGTACTTC.

The rearrangement joins TRBV28 to TRBJ2-5; 9 bases are a match to TRBD1. CDR1 and CDR2 from the germline V gene are MDHEN and SYDVKM. Trimming at V came to 7 bases and at J to 4 bases, leaving 7 bases not matched to a gene. The CDR3 has 14 residues. The CDR3 loop reads CASTRTGEGETQYF. The CDR3 nucleotides read TGTGCCAGCACACGGACAGGGGAGGGAGAGACCCAGTACTTC.

This chain connects TRBV7-9 to TRBJ2-7; a possible D gene is TRBD2 (6 bases). Germline CDR1 and CDR2: SEHNR and FQNEAQ (reference sequence). The CDR3 is 12 amino acids. Trimming shortened V by 5 bases and J by 3 bases, and 8 bases separated the two germline ends. The CDR3 DNA reads TGTGCCAGCAGCGAGGAGGGCTACGAGCAGTACTTC. Translated, it gives CASSEEGYEQYF.

The chain employs TRBV11-2 and TRBJ1-1, with TRBD1 identical over 11 bases. CDR3 length: 15 amino acids. Trimming removed 5 bases from V and 3 bases from J; junction bases left unmatched: 5. Germline assignment: CDR1 SGHAT and CDR2 FQNNGV. The CDR3 sequence is CASSPRTGGYTEAFF. CDR3 bases: TGTGCCAGCAGCCCCAGGACAGGGGGCTACACTGAAGCTTTCTTT.

The chain links TRBV2 to TRBJ2-7; D unclear. Germline V lookup: CDR1 SNHLY, CDR2 FYNNEI. The V end was cut by 7 bases, the J end by 5 bases, with 24 bases between. CDR3 size: 16 residues. The CDR3 bases are TGTGCCAGCACCGAAGCCCCTCCTACAGCGTACCACGAGCAGTACTTC. This gives the protein CASTEAPPTAYHEQYF.

The V gene is TRBV27, the J gene TRBJ2-7; 11 bases line up with TRBD1. The CDR3 runs 14 residues. The junction had 5 bases not matched to a gene; V was cut back by 4 bases and J by 6 bases. Germline V gives CDR1 MNHEY, CDR2 SMNVEV (reference sequence). CDR3 bases: TGTGCCAGCAGTTCCGGGACAGGGGGGTCCGAGCAGTACTTC. Translated: CASSSGTGGSEQYF.

The chain recombines TRBV7-9 with TRBJ2-1; D not certain. Looked up from germline, CDR1 is SEHNR and CDR2 is FQNEAQ (reference sequence). The CDR3 sequence is 14 residues long. The V and J ends lost 3 bases and 7 bases respectively, with 13 bases between them. The CDR3 reads CASSLRSEWNEQFF. The CDR3 DNA is TGTGCCAGCAGCTTGAGGTCCGAATGGAATGAGCAGTTCTTC.

The chain recombines TRBV5-1 with TRBJ1-1; the D gene is possibly TRBD1 (6 bases). Germline-derived CDR1 and CDR2 are SGHRS and YFSETQ. The germline V and J ends were trimmed by 2 bases and 5 bases, with 13 bases remaining between them. The CDR3 contains 14 residues. DNA of the CDR3: TGCGCCAGCAGCTTCGGGGACATTGAGACTGAAGCTTTCTTT. Protein: CASSFGDIETEAFF.

The chain is built from TRBV7-9 and TRBJ2-1, with D perhaps being TRBD1 or TRBD2 (5 bases each). V was clipped by 5 bases and J by 4 bases, with 18 bases between them. Per germline, CDR1 SEHNR and CDR2 FQNEAQ (reference sequence). CDR3 length: 16 amino acids. This CDR3 reads CASSPASGPYYNEQFF. CDR3 in DNA: TGTGCCAGCAGCCCGGCGTCGGGACCTTATTACAATGAGCAGTTCTTC.

The J gene is TRBJ2-1, the V gene TRBV5-8; D gene uncertain. CDR1 is SGHTS, CDR2 YDEGEE, per germline. V dropped 0 bases and J dropped 4 bases, with 11 bases sitting between them. CDR3 size: 15 residues. CDR3 residues: CASSLEGRYYNEQFF. The CDR3 region has the DNA TGTGCCAGCAGCTTGGAGGGCCGGTATTACAATGAGCAGTTCTTC.

The chain uses TRBV29-1 and TRBJ2-3; 8 bases align to TRBD1. This CDR3 contains 14 residues. The germline CDR1 and CDR2 sequences are SQVTM and ANQGSEA. The J segment lost 4 bases and the V segment lost 6 bases, leaving 9 bases of the junction unmatched. Written as DNA, the CDR3 is TGCAGCGTCCGACCGGGACAGGTGCCAGATACGCAGTATTTT. Translating gives CSVRPGQVPDTQYF.